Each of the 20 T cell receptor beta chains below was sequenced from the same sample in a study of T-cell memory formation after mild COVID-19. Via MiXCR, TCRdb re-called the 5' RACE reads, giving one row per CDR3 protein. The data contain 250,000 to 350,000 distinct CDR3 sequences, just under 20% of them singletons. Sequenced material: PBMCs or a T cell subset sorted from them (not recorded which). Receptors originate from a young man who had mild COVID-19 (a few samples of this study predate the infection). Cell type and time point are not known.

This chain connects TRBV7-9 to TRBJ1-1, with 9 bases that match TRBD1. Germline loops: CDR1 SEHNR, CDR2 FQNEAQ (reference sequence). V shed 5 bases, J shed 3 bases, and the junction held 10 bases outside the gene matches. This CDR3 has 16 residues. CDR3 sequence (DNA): TGTGCCAGCAGCGCCGGACAGGGGAGGTGGGACACTGAAGCTTTCTTT. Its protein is CASSAGQGRWDTEAFF.

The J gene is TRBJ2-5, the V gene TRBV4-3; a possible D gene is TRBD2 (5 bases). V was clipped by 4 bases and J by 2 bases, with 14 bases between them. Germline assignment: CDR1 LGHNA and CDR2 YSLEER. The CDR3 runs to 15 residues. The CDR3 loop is CASSRPKEDQETQYF. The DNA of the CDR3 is TGCGCCAGCAGCCGACCCAAGGAGGATCAAGAGACCCAGTACTTC.

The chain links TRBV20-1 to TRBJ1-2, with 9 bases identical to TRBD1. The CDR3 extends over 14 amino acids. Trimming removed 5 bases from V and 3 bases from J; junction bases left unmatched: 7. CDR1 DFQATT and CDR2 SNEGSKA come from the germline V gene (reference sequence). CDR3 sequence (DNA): TGCAGTGCTTCCCACAGGGGGCGCGACTATGGCTACACCTTC. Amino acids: CSASHRGRDYGYTF.

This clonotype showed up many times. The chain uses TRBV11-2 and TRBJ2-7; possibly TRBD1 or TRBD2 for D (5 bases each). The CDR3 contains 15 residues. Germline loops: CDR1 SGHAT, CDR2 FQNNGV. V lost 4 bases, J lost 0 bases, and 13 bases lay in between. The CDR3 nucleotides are TGTGCCAGCAGCTCGATTTCCGGGACCTCCTACGAGCAGTACTTC. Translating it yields CASSSISGTSYEQYF.

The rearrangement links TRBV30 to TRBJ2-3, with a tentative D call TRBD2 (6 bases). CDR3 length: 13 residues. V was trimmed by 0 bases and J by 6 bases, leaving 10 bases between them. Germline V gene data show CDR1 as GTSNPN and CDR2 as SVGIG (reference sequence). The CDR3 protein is CAWSVGSADTQYF. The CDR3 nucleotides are TGTGCCTGGAGTGTCGGGAGCGCCGATACGCAGTATTTT.

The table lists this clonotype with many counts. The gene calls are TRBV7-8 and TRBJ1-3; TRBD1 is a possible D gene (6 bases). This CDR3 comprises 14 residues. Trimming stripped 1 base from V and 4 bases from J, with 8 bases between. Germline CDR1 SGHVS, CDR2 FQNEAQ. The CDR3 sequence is CASSLGGAGNTIYF. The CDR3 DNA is TGTGCCAGCAGCTTAGGGGGGGCCGGAAACACCATATATTTT. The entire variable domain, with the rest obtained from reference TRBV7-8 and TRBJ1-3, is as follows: GAGVSQSPRYKVAKRGQDVALRCDPISGHVSLFWYQQALGQGPEFLTYFQNEAQLDKSGLPSDRFFAERPEGSVSTLKIQRTQQEDSAVYLCASSLGGAGNTIYFGEGSWLTVV.

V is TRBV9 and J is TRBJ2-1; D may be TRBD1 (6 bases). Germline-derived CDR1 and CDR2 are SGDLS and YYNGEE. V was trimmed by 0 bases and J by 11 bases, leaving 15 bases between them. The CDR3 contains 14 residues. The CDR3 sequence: CASSVGGSGTKQFF. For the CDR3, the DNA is TGTGCCAGCAGCGTAGGAGGGAGTGGGACAAAGCAGTTCTTC.

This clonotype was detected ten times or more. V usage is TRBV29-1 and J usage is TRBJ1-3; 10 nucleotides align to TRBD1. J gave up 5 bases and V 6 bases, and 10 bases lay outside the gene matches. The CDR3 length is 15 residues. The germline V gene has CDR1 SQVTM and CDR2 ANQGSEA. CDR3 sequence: CSVSRTGGGRNTIYF. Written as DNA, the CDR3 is TGCAGCGTCTCCCGGACAGGGGGTGGAAGAAACACCATATATTTT.

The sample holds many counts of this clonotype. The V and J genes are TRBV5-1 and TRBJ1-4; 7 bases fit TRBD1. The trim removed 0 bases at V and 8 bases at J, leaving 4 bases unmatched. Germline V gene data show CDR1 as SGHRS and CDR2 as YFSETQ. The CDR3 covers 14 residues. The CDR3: CASSLEGAREKLFF. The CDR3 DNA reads TGCGCCAGCAGCTTGGAGGGGGCGCGGGAAAAACTGTTTTTT.

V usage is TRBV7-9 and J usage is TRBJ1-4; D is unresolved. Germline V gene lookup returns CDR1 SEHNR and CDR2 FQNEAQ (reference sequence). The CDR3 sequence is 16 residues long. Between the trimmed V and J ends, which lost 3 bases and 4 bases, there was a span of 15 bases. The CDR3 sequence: CASSFKRSVHNEKLFF. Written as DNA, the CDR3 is TGTGCCAGCAGCTTTAAACGGTCAGTCCATAATGAAAAACTGTTTTTT.

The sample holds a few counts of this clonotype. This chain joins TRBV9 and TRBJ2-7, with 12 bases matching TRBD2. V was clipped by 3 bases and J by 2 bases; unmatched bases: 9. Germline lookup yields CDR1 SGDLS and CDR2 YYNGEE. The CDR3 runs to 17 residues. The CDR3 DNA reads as TGTGCCAGCAGCGGGACTAGCGGGGTCCACCCGGCCTACGAGCAGTACTTC. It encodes CASSGTSGVHPAYEQYF.

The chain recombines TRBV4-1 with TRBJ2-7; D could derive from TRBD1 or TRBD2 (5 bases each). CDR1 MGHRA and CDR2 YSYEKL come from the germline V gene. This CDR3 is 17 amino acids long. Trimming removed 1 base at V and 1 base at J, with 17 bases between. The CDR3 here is CASSQGGLGDRSYEQYF. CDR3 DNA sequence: TGCGCCAGCAGCCAAGGGGGTTTGGGGGATAGATCCTACGAGCAGTACTTC.

DNA of the CDR3: TGTGCCAGCAAAGCAGGACGGAGCTACGAGCAGTACGTC. It codes for CASKAGRSYEQYV. The chain has TRBV2 and TRBJ2-7; D not certain. The CDR3 length is 13 residues. The germline V gene has CDR1 SNHLY and CDR2 FYNNEI. V lost 7 bases to trimming and J lost 3 bases, with 13 bases between them.

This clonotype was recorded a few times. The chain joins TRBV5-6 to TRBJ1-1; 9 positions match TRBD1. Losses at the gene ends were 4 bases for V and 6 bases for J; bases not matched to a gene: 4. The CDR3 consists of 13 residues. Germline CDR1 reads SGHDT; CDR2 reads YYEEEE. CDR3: CASSGQGRAEAFF. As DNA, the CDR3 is TGTGCCAGCAGCGGACAGGGGAGGGCTGAAGCTTTCTTT. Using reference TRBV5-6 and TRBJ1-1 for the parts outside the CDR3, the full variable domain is DAGVTQSPTHLIKTRGQQVTLRCSPKSGHDTVSWYQQALGQGPQFIFQYYEEEERQRGNFPDRFSGHQFPNYSSELNVNALLLGDSALYLCASSGQGRAEAFFGQGTRLTVV.

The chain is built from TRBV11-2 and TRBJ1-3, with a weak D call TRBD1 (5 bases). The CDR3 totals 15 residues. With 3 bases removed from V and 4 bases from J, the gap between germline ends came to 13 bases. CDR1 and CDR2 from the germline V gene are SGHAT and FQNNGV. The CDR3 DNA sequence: TGTGCCAGCAGCTTCGATGGGGCCGCGGGAAACACCATATATTTT. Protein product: CASSFDGAAGNTIYF. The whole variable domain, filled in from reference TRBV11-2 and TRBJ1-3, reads EAGVAQSPRYKIIEKRQSVAFWCNPISGHATLYWYQQILGQGPKLLIQFQNNGVVDDSQLPKDRFSAERLKGVDSTLKIQPAKLEDSAVYLCASSFDGAAGNTIYFGEGSWLTVV.

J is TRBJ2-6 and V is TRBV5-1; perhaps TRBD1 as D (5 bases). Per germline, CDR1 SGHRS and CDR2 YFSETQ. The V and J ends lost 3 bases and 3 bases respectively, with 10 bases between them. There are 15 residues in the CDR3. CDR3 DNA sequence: TGCGCCAGCAGCTCCTGGGGCGGTGGGGCCAACGTCCTGACTTTC. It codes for CASSSWGGGANVLTF.

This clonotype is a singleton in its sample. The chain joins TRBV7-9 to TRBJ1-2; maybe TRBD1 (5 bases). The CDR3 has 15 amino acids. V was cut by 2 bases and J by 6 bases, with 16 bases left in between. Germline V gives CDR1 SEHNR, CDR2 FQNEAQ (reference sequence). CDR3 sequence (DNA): TGTGCCAGCAGCTTAAGATCTCGTGGGGGAGATGGCTACACCTTC. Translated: CASSLRSRGGDGYTF. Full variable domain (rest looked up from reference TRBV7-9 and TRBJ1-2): DTGVSQNPRHKITKRGQNVTFRCDPISEHNRLYWYRQTLGQGPEFLTYFQNEAQLEKSRLLSDRFSAERPKGSFSTLEIQRTEQGDSAMYLCASSLRSRGGDGYTFGSGTRLTVV.

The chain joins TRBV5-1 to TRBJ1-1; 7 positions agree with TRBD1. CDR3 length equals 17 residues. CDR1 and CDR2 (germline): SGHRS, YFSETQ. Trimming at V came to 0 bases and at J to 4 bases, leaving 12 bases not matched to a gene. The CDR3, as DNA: TGCGCCAGCAGCTTGGCCCCCCAGGGGGAAGGGGGCACTGAAGCTTTCTTT. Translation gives CASSLAPQGEGGTEAFF.

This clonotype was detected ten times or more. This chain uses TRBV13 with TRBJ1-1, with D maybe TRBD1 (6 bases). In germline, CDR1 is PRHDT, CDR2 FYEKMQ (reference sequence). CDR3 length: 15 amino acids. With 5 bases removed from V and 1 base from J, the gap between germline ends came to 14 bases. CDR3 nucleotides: TGTGCCAGCAGCGAAGGGAGGGGGGAGAACACTGAAGCTTTCTTT. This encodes CASSEGRGENTEAFF. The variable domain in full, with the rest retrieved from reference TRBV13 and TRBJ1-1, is AAGVIQSPRHLIKEKRETATLKCYPIPRHDTVYWYQQGPGQDPQFLISFYEKMQSDKGSIPDRFSAQQFSDYHSELNMSSLELGDSALYFCASSEGRGENTEAFFGQGTRLTVV.

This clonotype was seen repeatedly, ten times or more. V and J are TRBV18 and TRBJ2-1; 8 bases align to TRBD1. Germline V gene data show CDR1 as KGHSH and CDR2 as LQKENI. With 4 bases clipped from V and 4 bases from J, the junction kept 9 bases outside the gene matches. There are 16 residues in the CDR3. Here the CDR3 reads CASSLNQGAKYNEQFF. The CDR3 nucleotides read TGTGCCAGCTCACTTAATCAGGGGGCGAAGTACAATGAGCAGTTCTTC.